What follows are 22 T cell receptor beta chains derived from one specimen sequenced in a study of CD8 T cells in Susac syndrome. RNA was extracted with the RNeasy kit, and a quantity of about 0.45 to 1 ug was reverse transcribed using random hexamers. TCRdb redid the calling of the immunoSEQ multiplex PCR reads with MiXCR, one entry per CDR3 protein. Here the sample spans around 81,000 distinct CDR3 sequences, roughly 94% being singletons. Source material: CD8+ T cells from PBMCs. These TCRs come from a human donor with Susac syndrome.

The chain combines TRBV29-1 with TRBJ1-2, with D possibly matching TRBD1 (5 bases). The CDR3 covers 13 residues. Germline V CDR1 and CDR2: SQVTM, ANQGSEA. The ends were cut back, 0 bases at V and 7 bases at J, with 12 bases in the middle. CDR3: CSVEEPGPSGYTF. The CDR3 DNA reads TGCAGCGTTGAAGAACCGGGACCCAGTGGCTACACCTTC.

The chain uses TRBV3-1 and TRBJ1-1; D is undetermined. The CDR3 is made up of 14 amino acids. Trimming cost V 3 bases and J 6 bases, with 14 bases left between them. Germline V lookup: CDR1 LGHDT, CDR2 YNNKEL (reference sequence). The CDR3 DNA follows: TGTGCCAGCAGCCACTTTCCGGGAAATCCTGAAGCTTTCTTT. This gives the protein CASSHFPGNPEAFF.

This clonotype showed up just once. The chain carries TRBV4-2 and TRBJ1-4; D gene ambiguous. This CDR3 has 16 amino acids. CDR1 and CDR2 from the germline V gene are LGHNA and YNFKEQ. Trimming shortened V by 1 base and J by 4 bases, and 13 bases separated the two germline ends. The DNA for the CDR3 is TGTGCCAGCAGCCAAGGAGAAACAGATGTTAATGAAAAACTGTTTTTT. This encodes CASSQGETDVNEKLFF.

This chain connects TRBV7-2 to TRBJ2-7; D is possibly TRBD1 (6 bases). There are 15 residues in the CDR3. Trimming left V 1 base short and J 2 bases short, with 12 bases between. Germline V gene lookup returns CDR1 SGHTA and CDR2 FQGNSA. Written as DNA, the CDR3 is TGTGCCAGCAGCTTAGTACAGGGTAGCGCCTACGAGCAGTACTTC. Translating it yields CASSLVQGSAYEQYF.

The chain links TRBV29-1 to TRBJ2-3; the match to TRBD2 covers 7 bases. CDR1 and CDR2 from the germline V gene are SQVTM and ANQGSEA. This CDR3 has 15 residues. J was trimmed by 6 bases and V by 3 bases; bases with no gene match: 12. The CDR3 nucleotides are TGCAGCGTTGAGTTCCTAGCGGATCCTCCGGATACGCAGTATTTT. Translation gives CSVEFLADPPDTQYF.

This chain uses TRBV12-3 or TRBV12-4 with TRBJ1-6; D perhaps matches TRBD1 (6 bases). The CDR3 contains 18 residues. V lost 2 bases to trimming and J lost 0 bases, with 14 bases between them. The DNA for the CDR3 is TGTGCCAGCAGTTTAATAGGGAGGGGGACCTCCTATAATTCACCCCTCCACTTT. This encodes CASSLIGRGTSYNSPLHF.

J is TRBJ2-7 and V is TRBV3-1; TRBD2 agrees at 11 bases. The CDR3 totals 15 residues. Germline-derived CDR1 and CDR2 are LGHDT and YNNKEL (reference sequence). Trimming cost V 2 bases and J 7 bases; bases outside gene matches: 7. CDR3 in DNA: TGTGCCAGCAGCCAAACTAGCGGGAGCATACGGGAGCAGTACTTC. This encodes CASSQTSGSIREQYF.

The chain combines TRBV24-1 with TRBJ2-5; D is uncertain. Germline CDR1 reads KGHDR; CDR2 reads SFDVKD. This CDR3 comprises 12 residues. Trimming took off 4 bases at V and 1 base at J, with 3 bases between the two ends. This chain's CDR3 is CATSDLQETQYF. In DNA form, the CDR3 reads TGTGCCACCAGTGACCTCCAAGAGACCCAGTACTTC.

V usage is TRBV15 and J usage is TRBJ2-7; D remains unclear. The ends were cut back, 2 bases at V and 6 bases at J, with 23 bases in the middle. Germline V lookup: CDR1 LNHNV, CDR2 YYDKDF (reference sequence). This CDR3 contains 17 residues. CDR3 in DNA: TGTGCCACCAGCAGAACGTACGACATCGCAAACCTCGGCGAGCAGTACTTC. Protein: CATSRTYDIANLGEQYF.

The J gene is TRBJ1-5, the V gene TRBV2; a possible D gene is TRBD1 (6 bases). Germline CDR1 and CDR2: SNHLY and FYNNEI. With 5 bases removed from V and 0 bases from J, the gap between germline ends came to 14 bases. The CDR3 totals 16 residues. The CDR3 DNA sequence: TGTGCCAGCAGTCCCAGGGGAGGGGATAGCAATCAGCCCCAGCATTTT. It yields the protein CASSPRGGDSNQPQHF. Combining the CDR3 with reference TRBV2 and TRBJ1-5 gives the whole variable domain EPEVTQTPSHQVTQMGQEVILRCVPISNHLYFYWYRQILGQKVEFLVSFYNNEISEKSEIFDDQFSVERPDGSNFTLKIRSTKLEDSAMYFCASSPRGGDSNQPQHFGDGTRLSIL.

The chain is built from TRBV6-5 and TRBJ2-6, with 10 positions matching TRBD1. Germline lookup yields CDR1 MNHEY and CDR2 SVGAGI. CDR3 length: 13 amino acids. J gave up 13 bases and V 6 bases, and 6 bases lay outside the gene matches. The CDR3 sequence: CASRLDRGWVLTF. The CDR3, as DNA: TGTGCCAGCAGGTTGGACAGGGGGTGGGTCCTGACTTTC.

The CDR3 bases are TGTGCCAGCAGCCAAGATTCCGGGTCAGGGCAGTATTTT. Residues: CASSQDSGSGQYF. The rearrangement links TRBV3-1 to TRBJ2-3; no reliable D call. This CDR3 region has 13 residues. Trimming stripped 0 bases from V and 11 bases from J, with 12 bases between. Germline V gene data show CDR1 as LGHDT and CDR2 as YNNKEL (reference sequence).

The chain combines TRBV15 with TRBJ1-2; D is perhaps TRBD1 (6 bases). From germline, CDR1 is LNHNV and CDR2 YYDKDF (reference sequence). The V end was cut by 7 bases, the J end by 2 bases, with 11 bases between. CDR3 size: 13 residues. The CDR3 sequence is CATIPDRNYGYTF. The DNA of the CDR3 is TGTGCCACCATCCCGGACAGAAACTATGGCTACACCTTC.

This chain joins TRBV12-3 or TRBV12-4 and TRBJ2-3; 7 bases fit TRBD1. Losses at the gene ends were 4 bases for V and 4 bases for J; bases not matched to a gene: 8. The CDR3 spans 15 residues. Written as DNA, the CDR3 is TGTGCCAGCAGTTCCCTGGACAGGCTGGCAGATACGCAGTATTTT. It encodes CASSSLDRLADTQYF.

J is TRBJ2-1 and V is TRBV7-9; D uncertain. The CDR3 covers 15 residues. V lost 1 base to trimming and J lost 0 bases, with 7 bases between them. CDR1 is SEHNR, CDR2 FQNEAQ, per germline (reference sequence). As DNA, the CDR3 is TGTGCCAGCAGCTTAGTAGGGAACTCCTACAATGAGCAGTTCTTC. This translates into CASSLVGNSYNEQFF.

The genes are TRBV7-9 and TRBJ2-3, with 8 bases aligning to TRBD1. This CDR3 comprises 17 residues. In germline, CDR1 is SEHNR, CDR2 FQNEAQ (reference sequence). The J segment lost 4 bases and the V segment lost 4 bases, leaving 13 bases of the junction unmatched. The CDR3 loop is CASSSSGGAASADTQYF. The CDR3 region has the DNA TGTGCCAGCAGCTCCTCAGGGGGCGCGGCTAGCGCAGATACGCAGTATTTT. Full variable domain (rest looked up from reference TRBV7-9 and TRBJ2-3): DTGVSQNPRHKITKRGQNVTFRCDPISEHNRLYWYRQTLGQGPEFLTYFQNEAQLEKSRLLSDRFSAERPKGSFSTLEIQRTEQGDSAMYLCASSSSGGAASADTQYFGPGTRLTVL.

The gene calls are TRBV29-1 and TRBJ2-7, with 7 nucleotides matching TRBD1. V trimming: 7 bases; J trimming: 4 bases; junction bases outside the gene matches: 13. CDR3 length equals 14 residues. Germline loops: CDR1 SQVTM, CDR2 ANQGSEA. The CDR3 region is CSAIIDREGYEQYF. The CDR3 coding sequence is TGCAGCGCCATAATCGACAGGGAAGGTTACGAGCAGTACTTC.

As concerns this clonotype: The junction departs from germline at one end; a sequencing error may be responsible. V gene TRBV29-1 combines with J gene TRBJ2-3; D possibly corresponds to TRBD2 (6 bases). Germline V gene data show CDR1 as SQVTM and CDR2 as ANQGSEA. CDR3 length: 13 amino acids. For the CDR3, the DNA is TGTAGCGGAGCAGAGATGGGCACAGATACGCAGTATTTT. This encodes CSGAEMGTDTQYF.

V gene TRBV27 combines with J gene TRBJ2-7, with TRBD1 matching over 7 bases. The CDR3 runs 14 residues. J was trimmed by 4 bases and V by 5 bases; bases with no gene match: 8. CDR1 MNHEY and CDR2 SMNVEV come from the germline V gene (reference sequence). The CDR3 sequence is CASSLQGFGYEQYF. The CDR3 DNA reads as TGTGCCAGCAGTCTACAGGGGTTTGGGTACGAGCAGTACTTC.

The chain has TRBV5-5 and TRBJ2-5, with D possibly being TRBD1 or TRBD2 (5 bases each). The length of the CDR3 is 15 residues. CDR1 is SGHKS and CDR2 is YYEKEE in the germline V gene (reference sequence). Trimming shortened V by 1 base and J by 1 base, and 11 bases separated the two germline ends. The CDR3 DNA is TGTGCCAGCAGCTTGATCCGGGGCCTCCAAGAGACCCAGTACTTC. Translation gives CASSLIRGLQETQYF.

This clonotype appeared once. The chain couples TRBV4-2 to TRBJ2-5; D is possibly TRBD1 (6 bases). Trimming shortened V by 4 bases and J by 2 bases, and 14 bases separated the two germline ends. Looked up from germline, CDR1 is LGHNA and CDR2 is YNFKEQ. The CDR3 sequence is 15 residues long. As DNA, the CDR3 is TGTGCCAGCAGCCCAACGGACAGTATTCAAGAGACCCAGTACTTC. This gives the protein CASSPTDSIQETQYF.

V usage is TRBV7-9 and J usage is TRBJ2-1; the match to TRBD2 covers 7 bases. The CDR3 has 15 amino acids. The V segment lost 5 bases and the J segment 8 bases; nucleotides outside the gene matches: 12. Germline-derived CDR1 and CDR2 are SEHNR and FQNEAQ (reference sequence). CDR3 coding DNA: TGTGCCAGCAGCAATGGGAGGGTGTTAGTTGATGAGCAGTTCTTC. Protein: CASSNGRVLVDEQFF.